The sequence of this T cell receptor beta chain was determined in a study of long-term antiretroviral therapy in people with HIV. The study's findings and limits: Against controls, HIV repertoires showed narrower ranges of CDR3 length.

Trimming took off 4 bases at V and 5 bases at J, with 6 bases between the two ends. The CDR3 runs 11 residues. Germline loops: CDR1 SGHRS, CDR2 YFSETQ. About this clone itself: The antigen is undetermined.

No fewer than two post-ART and no fewer than one pre-ART PBMC samples existed for each donor. United States facilities provided treatment to all participants with HIV. The authors ran the immunoSEQ assay, v3.0, at survey level. Assay used: immunoSEQ multiplex PCR; TCRdb lists only in-frame clones, some missing. The sample shows about 20,000 clones, roughly nine tenths of them seen only once. This receptor was taken from a woman aged 25 to 39 with HIV. The chain uses TRBV5-1 and TRBJ1-2; D is possibly TRBD1 (6 bases). The sequences come from unsorted PBMCs, collected about 4.5 years before starting antiretroviral therapy. CDR3 nucleotides: TGCGCCAGCAGCGGACAGTATGGCTACACCTTC. This gives the protein CASSGQYGYTF. The full variable domain, in which reference TRBV5-1 and TRBJ1-2 provide the parts outside the CDR3, is KAGVTQTPRYLIKTRGQQVTLSCSPISGHRSVSWYQQTPGQGLQFLFEYFSETQRNKGNFPGRFSGRQFSNSRSEMNVSTLELGDSALYLCASSGQYGYTFGSGTRLTVV.